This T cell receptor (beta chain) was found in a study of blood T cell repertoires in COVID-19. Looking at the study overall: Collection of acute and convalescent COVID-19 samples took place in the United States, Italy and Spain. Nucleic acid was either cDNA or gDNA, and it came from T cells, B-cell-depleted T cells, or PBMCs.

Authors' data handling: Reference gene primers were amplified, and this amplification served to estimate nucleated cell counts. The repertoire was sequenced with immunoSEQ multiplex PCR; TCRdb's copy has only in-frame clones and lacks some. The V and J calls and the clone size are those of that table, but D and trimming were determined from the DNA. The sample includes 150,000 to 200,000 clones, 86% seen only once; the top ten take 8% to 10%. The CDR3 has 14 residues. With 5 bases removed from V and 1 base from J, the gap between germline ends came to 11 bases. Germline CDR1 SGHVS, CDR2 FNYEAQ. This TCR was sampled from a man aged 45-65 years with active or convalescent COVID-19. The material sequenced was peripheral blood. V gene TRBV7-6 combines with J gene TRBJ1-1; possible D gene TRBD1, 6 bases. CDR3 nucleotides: TGTGCCAGCAGCCAGGGGCAGGGGAACACTGAAGCTTTCTTT. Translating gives CASSQGQGNTEAFF.